This TCR beta chain emerged from a study of post-analysis software for immune sequencing data. At the level of the study: As for disease course, relapsing-remitting, secondary progressive and progressive-relapsing multiple sclerosis were all included.

Concerning this clonotype: Its target is not known.

Carried by the TCR beta cDNA libraries were unique molecular identifiers. Around 450,000 cDNA molecules were recovered from an input of about 0.9 to 10 million T cells. TCRdb re-derived calls from the PCR reads in MiXCR, one entry per CDR3 protein. The data show roughly 870,000 distinct CDR3 sequences, with around 53% seen just once and approximately 4.4% held by the top ten. Looked up from germline, CDR1 is WSHSY and CDR2 is SAAADI. Trimming pared 4 bases from V and 5 bases from J, leaving 11 bases between. The CDR3 covers 13 residues. General study results and limits: In multiple sclerosis, normalized Chao1 diversity was significantly below that of controls. Roughly five TRBV segments appeared more often in patients than in controls, and TRBV5-6, TRBV5-1 and TRBV20-1 were among these.

V usage is TRBV10-2 and J usage is TRBJ2-5; possible D gene TRBD1, 5 bases. The material sequenced was blood. This clonotype was sampled from a girl aged 10-17 years with multiple sclerosis. CDR3 residues: CASSAQDPETQYF. The CDR3 nucleotides are TGCGCCAGCAGTGCACAGGACCCCGAGACCCAGTACTTC.